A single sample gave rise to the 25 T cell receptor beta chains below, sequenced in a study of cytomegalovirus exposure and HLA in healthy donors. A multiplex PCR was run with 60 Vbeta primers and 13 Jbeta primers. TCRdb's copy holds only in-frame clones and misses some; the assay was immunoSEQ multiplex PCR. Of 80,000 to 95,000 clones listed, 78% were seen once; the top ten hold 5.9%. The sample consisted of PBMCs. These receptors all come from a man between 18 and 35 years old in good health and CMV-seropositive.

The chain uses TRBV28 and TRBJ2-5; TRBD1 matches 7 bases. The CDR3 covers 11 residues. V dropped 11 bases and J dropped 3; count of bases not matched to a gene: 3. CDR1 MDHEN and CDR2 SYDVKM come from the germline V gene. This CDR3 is CAVTGEETQYF. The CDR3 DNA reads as TGTGCCGTTACAGGGGAAGAGACCCAGTACTTC.

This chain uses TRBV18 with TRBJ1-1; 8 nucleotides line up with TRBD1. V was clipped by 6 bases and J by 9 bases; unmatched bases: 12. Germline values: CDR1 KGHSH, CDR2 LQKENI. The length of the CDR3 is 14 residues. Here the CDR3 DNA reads TGTGCCAGCTCTCCCCTCGGACAGGGTGCAAAAGCTTTCTTT. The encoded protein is CASSPLGQGAKAFF.

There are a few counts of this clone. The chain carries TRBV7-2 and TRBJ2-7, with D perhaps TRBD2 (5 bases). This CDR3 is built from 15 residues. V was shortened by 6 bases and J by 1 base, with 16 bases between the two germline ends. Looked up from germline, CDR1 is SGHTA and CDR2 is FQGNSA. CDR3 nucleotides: TGTGCCAGCAGTCCCGCCAGCGGTAGATCCTACGAGCAGTACTTC. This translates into CASSPASGRSYEQYF. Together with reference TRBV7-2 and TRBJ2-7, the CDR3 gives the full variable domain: GAGVSQSPSNKVTEKGKDVELRCDPISGHTALYWYRQSLGQGLEFLIYFQGNSAPDKSGLPSDRFSAERTGGSVSTLTIQRTQQEDSAVYLCASSPASGRSYEQYFGPGTRLTVT.

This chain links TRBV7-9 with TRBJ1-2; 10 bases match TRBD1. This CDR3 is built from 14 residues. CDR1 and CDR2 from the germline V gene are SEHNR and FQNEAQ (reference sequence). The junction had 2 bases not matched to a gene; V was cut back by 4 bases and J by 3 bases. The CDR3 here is CASSSGTGDYGYTF. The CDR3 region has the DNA TGTGCCAGCAGCTCCGGGACAGGGGACTATGGCTACACCTTC.

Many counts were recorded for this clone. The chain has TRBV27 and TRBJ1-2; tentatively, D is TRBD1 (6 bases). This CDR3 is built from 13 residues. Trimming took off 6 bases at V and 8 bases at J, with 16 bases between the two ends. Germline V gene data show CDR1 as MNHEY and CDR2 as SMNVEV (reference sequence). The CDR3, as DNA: TGTGCCAGCAGGCTTACAATCAGGGGCGGCTACACCTTC. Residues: CASRLTIRGGYTF.

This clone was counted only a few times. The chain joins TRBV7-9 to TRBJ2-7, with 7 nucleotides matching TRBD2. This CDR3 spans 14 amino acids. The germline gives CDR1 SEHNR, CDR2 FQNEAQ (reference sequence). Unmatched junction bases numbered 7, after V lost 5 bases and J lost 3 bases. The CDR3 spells CASSIFQRDYEQYF. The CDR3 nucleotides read TGTGCCAGCAGCATTTTTCAGCGGGACTACGAGCAGTACTTC.

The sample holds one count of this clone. CDR3: CASSLGGTTTGELFF. The CDR3 nucleotides read TGTGCCAGCAGTTTAGGTGGGACAACCACCGGGGAGCTGTTTTTT. This rearrangement joins TRBV27 to TRBJ2-2, with D possibly being TRBD1 (6 bases). Germline assignment: CDR1 MNHEY and CDR2 SMNVEV (reference sequence). This CDR3 is 15 amino acids long. Trimming removed 2 bases from V and 4 bases from J, with 11 bases in between.

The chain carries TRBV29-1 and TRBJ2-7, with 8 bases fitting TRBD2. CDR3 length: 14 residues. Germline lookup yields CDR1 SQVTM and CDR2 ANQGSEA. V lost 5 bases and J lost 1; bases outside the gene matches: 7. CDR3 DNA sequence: TGCAGCGTTTCCTTTGCTAGCGGGTCCTACGAGCAGTACTTC. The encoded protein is CSVSFASGSYEQYF.

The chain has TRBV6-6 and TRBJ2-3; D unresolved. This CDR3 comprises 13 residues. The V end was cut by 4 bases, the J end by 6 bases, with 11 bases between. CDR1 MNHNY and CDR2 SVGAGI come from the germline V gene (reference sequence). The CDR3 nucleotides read TGTGCCAGCAGTTCACCGGAGATGGATACGCAGTATTTT. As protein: CASSSPEMDTQYF.

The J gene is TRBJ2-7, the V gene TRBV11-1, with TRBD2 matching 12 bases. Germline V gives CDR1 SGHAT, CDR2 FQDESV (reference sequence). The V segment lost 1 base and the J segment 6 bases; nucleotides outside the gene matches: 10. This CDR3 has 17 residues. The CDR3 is CASSLDTRLAGVGEQYF. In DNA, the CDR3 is TGTGCCAGCAGCTTAGATACGCGACTAGCGGGAGTCGGCGAGCAGTACTTC.

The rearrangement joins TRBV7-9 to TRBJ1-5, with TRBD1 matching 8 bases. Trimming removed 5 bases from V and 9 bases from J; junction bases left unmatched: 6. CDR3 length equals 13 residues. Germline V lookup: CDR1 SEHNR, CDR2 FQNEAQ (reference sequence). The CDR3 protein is CASSARQGRPQHF. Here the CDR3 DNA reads TGTGCCAGCAGCGCCCGACAGGGGAGGCCCCAGCATTTT. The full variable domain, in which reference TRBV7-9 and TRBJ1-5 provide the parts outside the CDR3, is DTGVSQNPRHKITKRGQNVTFRCDPISEHNRLYWYRQTLGQGPEFLTYFQNEAQLEKSRLLSDRFSAERPKGSFSTLEIQRTEQGDSAMYLCASSARQGRPQHFGDGTRLSIL.

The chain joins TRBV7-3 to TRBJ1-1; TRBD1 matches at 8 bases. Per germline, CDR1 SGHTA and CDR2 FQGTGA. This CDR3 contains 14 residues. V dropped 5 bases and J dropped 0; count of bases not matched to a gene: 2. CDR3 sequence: CASSRTGLNTEAFF. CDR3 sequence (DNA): TGTGCCAGCAGCCGGACAGGGTTGAACACTGAAGCTTTCTTT.

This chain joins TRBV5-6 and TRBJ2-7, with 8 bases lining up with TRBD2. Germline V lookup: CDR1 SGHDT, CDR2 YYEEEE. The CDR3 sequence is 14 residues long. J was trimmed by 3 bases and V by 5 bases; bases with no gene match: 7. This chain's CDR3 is CASRPQRELYEQYF. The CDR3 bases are TGTGCCAGCAGACCTCAGCGGGAGCTCTACGAGCAGTACTTC.

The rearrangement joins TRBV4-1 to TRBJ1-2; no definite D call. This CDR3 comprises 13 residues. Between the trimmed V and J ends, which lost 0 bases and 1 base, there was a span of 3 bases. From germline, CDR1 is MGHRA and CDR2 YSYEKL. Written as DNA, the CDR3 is TGCGCCAGCAGCCAAGACAATAACTATGGCTACACCTTC. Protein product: CASSQDNNYGYTF.

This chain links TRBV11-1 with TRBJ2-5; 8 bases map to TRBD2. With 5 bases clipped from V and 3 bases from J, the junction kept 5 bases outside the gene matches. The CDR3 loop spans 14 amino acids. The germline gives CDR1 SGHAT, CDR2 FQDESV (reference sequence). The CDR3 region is CASSHPGLEETQYF. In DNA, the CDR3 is TGTGCCAGCAGCCACCCGGGACTAGAAGAGACCCAGTACTTC.

In nucleotides, the CDR3 is TGTGCCAGCAGCCATACTAGCGGGAGCAATGAGCAGTTCTTC. It encodes CASSHTSGSNEQFF. The chain has TRBV4-2 and TRBJ2-1, with 11 bases fitting TRBD2. Germline values: CDR1 LGHNA, CDR2 YNFKEQ. Germline trimming cut 3 bases from V and 6 bases from J; bases unmatched to any gene: 1. The CDR3 extends over 14 amino acids.

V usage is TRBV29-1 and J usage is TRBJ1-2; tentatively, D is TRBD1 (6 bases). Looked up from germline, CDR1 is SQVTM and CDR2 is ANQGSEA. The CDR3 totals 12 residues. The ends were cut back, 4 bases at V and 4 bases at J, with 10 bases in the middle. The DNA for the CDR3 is TGCAGCGTTGTTAACAGGGCCTATGGCTACACCTTC. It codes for CSVVNRAYGYTF.

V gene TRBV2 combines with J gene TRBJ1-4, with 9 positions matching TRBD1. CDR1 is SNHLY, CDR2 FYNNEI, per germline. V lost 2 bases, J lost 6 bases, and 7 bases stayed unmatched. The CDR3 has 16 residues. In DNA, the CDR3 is TGTGCCAGCAGTGAACTATCCGGACAGGGGTATGAAAAACTGTTTTTT. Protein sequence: CASSELSGQGYEKLFF.

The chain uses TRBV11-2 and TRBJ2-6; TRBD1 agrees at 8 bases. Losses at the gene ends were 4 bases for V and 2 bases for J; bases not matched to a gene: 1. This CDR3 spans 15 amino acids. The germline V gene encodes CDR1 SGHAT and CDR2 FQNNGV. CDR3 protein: CASSSTGAGANVLTF. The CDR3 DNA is TGTGCCAGCAGCTCGACAGGGGCTGGGGCCAACGTCCTGACTTTC.

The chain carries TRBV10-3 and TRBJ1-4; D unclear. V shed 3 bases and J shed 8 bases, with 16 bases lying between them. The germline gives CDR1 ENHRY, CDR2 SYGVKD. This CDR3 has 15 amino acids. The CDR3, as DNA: TGTGCCATCAGTGACCCCGGTCGAACGGGAGAAAAACTGTTTTTT. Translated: CAISDPGRTGEKLFF.

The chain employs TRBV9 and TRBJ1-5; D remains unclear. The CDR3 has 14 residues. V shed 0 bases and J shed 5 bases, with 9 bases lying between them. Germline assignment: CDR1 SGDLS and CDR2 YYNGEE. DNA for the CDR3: TGTGCCAGCAGCGTAGCCGGGGATTATCAGCCCCAGCATTTT. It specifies CASSVAGDYQPQHF.

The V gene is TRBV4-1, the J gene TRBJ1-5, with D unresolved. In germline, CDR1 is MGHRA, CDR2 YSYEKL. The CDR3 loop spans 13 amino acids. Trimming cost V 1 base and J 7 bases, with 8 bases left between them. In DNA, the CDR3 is TGCGCCAGCAGCCAAGGAGGCTGGCAGCCCCAGCATTTT. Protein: CASSQGGWQPQHF.

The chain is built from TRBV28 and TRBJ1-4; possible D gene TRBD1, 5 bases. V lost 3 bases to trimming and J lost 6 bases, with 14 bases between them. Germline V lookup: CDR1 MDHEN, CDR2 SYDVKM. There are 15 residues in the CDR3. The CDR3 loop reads CASSFGGVSDEKLFF. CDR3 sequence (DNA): TGTGCCAGCAGTTTTGGAGGGGTCTCAGATGAAAAACTGTTTTTT.

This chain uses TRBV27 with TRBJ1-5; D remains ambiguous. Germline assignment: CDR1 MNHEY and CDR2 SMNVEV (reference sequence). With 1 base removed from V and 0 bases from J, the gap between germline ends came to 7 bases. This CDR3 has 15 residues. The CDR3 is CASSLFRHSNQPQHF. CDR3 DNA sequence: TGTGCCAGCAGTTTATTCAGACATAGCAATCAGCCCCAGCATTTT.

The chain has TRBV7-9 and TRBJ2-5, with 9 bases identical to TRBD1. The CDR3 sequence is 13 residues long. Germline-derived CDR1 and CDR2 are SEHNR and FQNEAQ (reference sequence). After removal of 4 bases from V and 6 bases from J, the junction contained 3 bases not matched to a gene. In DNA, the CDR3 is TGTGCCAGCAGCTCGGGACAGGGCCAGACCCAGTACTTC. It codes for CASSSGQGQTQYF.